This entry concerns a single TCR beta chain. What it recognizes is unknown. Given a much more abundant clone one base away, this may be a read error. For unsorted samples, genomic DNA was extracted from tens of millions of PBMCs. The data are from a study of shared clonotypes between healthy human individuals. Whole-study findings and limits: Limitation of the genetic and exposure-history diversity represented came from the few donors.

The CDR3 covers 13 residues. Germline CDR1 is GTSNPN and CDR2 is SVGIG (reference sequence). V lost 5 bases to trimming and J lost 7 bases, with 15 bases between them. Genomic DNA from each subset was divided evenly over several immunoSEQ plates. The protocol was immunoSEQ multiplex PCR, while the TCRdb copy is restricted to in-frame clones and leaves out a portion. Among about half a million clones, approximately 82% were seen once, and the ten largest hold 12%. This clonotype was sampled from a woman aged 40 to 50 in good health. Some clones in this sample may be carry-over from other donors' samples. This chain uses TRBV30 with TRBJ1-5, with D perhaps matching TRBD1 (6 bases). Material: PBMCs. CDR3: CAWAAGAGQPQHF. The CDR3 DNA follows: TGTGCCTGGGCCGCAGGGGCGGGACAGCCCCAGCATTTT.